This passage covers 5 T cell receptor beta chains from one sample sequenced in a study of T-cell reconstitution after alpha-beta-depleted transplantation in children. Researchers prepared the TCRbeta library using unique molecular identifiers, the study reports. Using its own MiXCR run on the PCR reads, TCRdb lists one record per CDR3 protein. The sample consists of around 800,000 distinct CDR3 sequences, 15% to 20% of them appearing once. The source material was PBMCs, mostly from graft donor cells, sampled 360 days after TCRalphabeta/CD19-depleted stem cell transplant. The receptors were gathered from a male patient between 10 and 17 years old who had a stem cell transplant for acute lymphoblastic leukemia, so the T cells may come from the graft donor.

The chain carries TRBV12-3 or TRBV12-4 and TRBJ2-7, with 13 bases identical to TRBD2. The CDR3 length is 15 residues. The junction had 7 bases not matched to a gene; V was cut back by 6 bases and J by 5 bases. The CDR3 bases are TGTGCCAGCAGCACCACTAGCGGGAGGGTTCACGAGCAGTACTTC. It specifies CASSTTSGRVHEQYF.

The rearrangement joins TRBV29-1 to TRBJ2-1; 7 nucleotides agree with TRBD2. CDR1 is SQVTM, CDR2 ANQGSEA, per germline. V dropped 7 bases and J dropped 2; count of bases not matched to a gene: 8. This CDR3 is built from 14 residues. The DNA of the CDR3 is TGCAGCGGGAGAGGGGCGGGAGCCTACAATGAGCAGTTCTTC. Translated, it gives CSGRGAGAYNEQFF.

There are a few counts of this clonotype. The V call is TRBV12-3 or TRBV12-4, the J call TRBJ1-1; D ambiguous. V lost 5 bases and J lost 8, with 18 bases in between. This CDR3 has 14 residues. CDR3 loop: CASSTYRPPPEAFF. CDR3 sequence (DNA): TGTGCCAGCAGTACATATCGGCCGCCACCCGAAGCTTTCTTT.

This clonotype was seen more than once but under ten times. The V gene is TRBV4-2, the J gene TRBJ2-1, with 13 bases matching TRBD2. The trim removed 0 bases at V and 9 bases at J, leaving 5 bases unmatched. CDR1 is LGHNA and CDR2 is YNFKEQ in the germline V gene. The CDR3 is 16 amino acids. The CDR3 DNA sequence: TGTGCCAGCAGCCAAGAAGGACTAGCGGGAGTGGTTGAGCAGTTCTTC. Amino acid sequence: CASSQEGLAGVVEQFF.

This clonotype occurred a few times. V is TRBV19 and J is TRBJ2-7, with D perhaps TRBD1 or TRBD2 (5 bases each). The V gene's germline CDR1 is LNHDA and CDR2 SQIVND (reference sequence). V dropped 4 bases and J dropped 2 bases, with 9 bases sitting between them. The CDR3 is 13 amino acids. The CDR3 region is CASSNQGAYEQYF. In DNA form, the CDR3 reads TGTGCCAGTAGTAACCAGGGAGCCTACGAGCAGTACTTC.